These T cell receptor beta chains were read from a single sample in a study of blood T cells in healthy people across ages. One entry per CDR3 protein results from TCRdb running MiXCR on the 5' RACE reads. Here the sample spans 650,000 to 900,000 distinct CDR3 sequences, around two thirds being singletons. Sequencing was done on a sample of blood. The receptors shown here come from a man aged 25-45 years in good health. CDR3s include the opening cysteine and the closing phenylalanine or tryptophan. The order of the fields is clone size, V gene, J gene, D gene, CDR3 DNA, CDR3 protein. The D gene is left open where the match is weak. Size is stated for part of the rows, as once, few or many counts, or as a class when the clone is expanded.

-	TRBV4-2	TRBJ2-4	-	TGTGCCAGCAGCCAAAACAGGGAAAACATTCAGTACTTC	CASSQNRENIQYF
-	TRBV29-1	TRBJ2-5	TRBD1	TGCAGCGTAGGACAGGAAGAGACCCAGTACTTC	CSVGQEETQYF
-	TRBV5-4	TRBJ2-1	TRBD2	TGTGCCAGCAGCCCGGGAGGCGGACTAGCGACCAATGAGCAGTTCTTC	CASSPGGGLATNEQFF
-	TRBV10-3	TRBJ2-3	-	TGTGCCATCAGTGATCAAGATACGCAGTATTTT	CAISDQDTQYF
-	TRBV5-1	TRBJ2-4	-	TGCGCCAGCAGCGCCGGGACTCACTTTTTGGGGAACATTCAGTACTTC	CASSAGTHFLGNIQYF
-	TRBV4-2	TRBJ2-3	-	TGTGCCAGCAGCCAAGCGGGGGACCGCACAGATACGCAGTATTTT	CASSQAGDRTDTQYF
-	TRBV4-3	TRBJ1-1	-	TGCGCCAGCAGCCAGATGCGGGATACTGAAGCTTTCTTT	CASSQMRDTEAFF
-	TRBV12-3/TRBV12-4	TRBJ1-5	TRBD1	TGTGCCAGCAGTGACCAGGGGGATCAGCCCCAGCATTTT	CASSDQGDQPQHF
once	TRBV3-1	TRBJ2-7	-	TGTGCCAGCAGCCAGAGGAACAGATCGTCCTACGAGCAGTACTTC	CASSQRNRSSYEQYF
many	TRBV5-1	TRBJ1-2	-	TGCGCCAGCAGCGCAACTGGGGGGGACTATGGCTACACCTTC	CASSATGGDYGYTF
many	TRBV20-1	TRBJ2-7	TRBD1	TGCAGTGCTAGTTCCCGGGACAGTGCACTCCCCTACGAGCAGTACTTC	CSASSRDSALPYEQYF
-	TRBV7-9	TRBJ2-6	-	TGTGCCAGCAGCAAAGTTGGGGCCAACGTCCTGACTTTC	CASSKVGANVLTF
-	TRBV27	TRBJ2-7	-	TGTGCCAGCAGTCCTAACCCGGGCGAGCAGTACTTC	CASSPNPGEQYF
once	TRBV28	TRBJ2-7	-	TGTGCCAGCAGTTTGTCTATTAGCGCCCGTGACGAGCAGTACTTC	CASSLSISARDEQYF
-	TRBV11-2	TRBJ2-1	TRBD1	TGTGCCAGCAGCCCGGGACAGATATACAATGAGCAGTTCTTC	CASSPGQIYNEQFF
many	TRBV29-1	TRBJ1-2	-	TGCAGCGTTGAAAGACTGGGGGGAGGCGACTATGGCTACACCTTC	CSVERLGGGDYGYTF
-	TRBV4-1	TRBJ2-7	TRBD1	TGCGCCAGCAGCCAAGACACAGGGGGGCCCTACGAGCAGTACTTC	CASSQDTGGPYEQYF
few	TRBV5-1	TRBJ2-1	TRBD2	TGCGCCAGCAGCCCCTCGGGAGGGGGGATAGACAATGAGCAGTTCTTC	CASSPSGGGIDNEQFF
many	TRBV9	TRBJ2-1	-	TGTGCCAGCAGCGTAGATCGGGGCAATGAGCAGTTCTTC	CASSVDRGNEQFF
-	TRBV20-1	TRBJ1-1	-	TGCAGTGCTAGAGATCGAGGGTGGAACACTGAAGCTTTCTTT	CSARDRGWNTEAFF
once	TRBV5-1	TRBJ1-2	-	TGCGCCAGCAGCTTGGGAGTCTGGGGGGCAGATGGCTACACCTTC	CASSLGVWGADGYTF
-	TRBV6-1	TRBJ1-2	-	TGTGCCAGCAGTGTCCGAACCGGGACACTGGGACGCTATGGCTACACCTTC	CASSVRTGTLGRYGYTF
few	TRBV6-2/TRBV6-3	TRBJ1-2	-	TGTGCCAGCAGTCCCCATTATGGCTACACCTTC	CASSPHYGYTF
-	TRBV6-6	TRBJ2-2	TRBD1	TGTGCCACCTATAACGGACAGGGTACCGGGGAGCTGTTTTTT	CATYNGQGTGELFF
-	TRBV7-8	TRBJ2-4	TRBD1	TGTGCCAGCAGCTTGGGACAGGAAGGAGCCAAAAACATTCAGTACTTC	CASSLGQEGAKNIQYF
-	TRBV20-1	TRBJ2-4	TRBD2	TGCAGTGCACCTGGGACTAGCGGGGGAAACATTCAGTACTTC	CSAPGTSGGNIQYF
-	TRBV6-2/TRBV6-3	TRBJ2-1	-	TGTGCCAGCAGTTACGCCTCCCAGCGCACGGATGAGCAGTTCTTC	CASSYASQRTDEQFF